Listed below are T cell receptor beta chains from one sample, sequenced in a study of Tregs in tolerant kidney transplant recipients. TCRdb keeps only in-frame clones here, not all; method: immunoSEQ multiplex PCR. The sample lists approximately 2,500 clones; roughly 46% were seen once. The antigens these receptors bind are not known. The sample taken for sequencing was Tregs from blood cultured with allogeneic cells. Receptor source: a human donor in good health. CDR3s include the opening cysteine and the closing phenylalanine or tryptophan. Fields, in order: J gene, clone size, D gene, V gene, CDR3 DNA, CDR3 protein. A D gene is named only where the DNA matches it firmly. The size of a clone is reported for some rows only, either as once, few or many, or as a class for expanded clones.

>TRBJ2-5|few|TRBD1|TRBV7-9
TGTGCCAGCAGCCGGACAGGGCAGGAGACCCAGTACTTC
CASSRTGQETQYF
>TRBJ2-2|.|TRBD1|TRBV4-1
TGCGCCAGCAGCCAAGATCTGGGACAGGGGCGAGTCTTGTACACCGGGGAGCTGTTTTTT
CASSQDLGQGRVLYTGELFF
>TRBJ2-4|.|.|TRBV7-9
TGTGCCAGCAGCCCAGACAGAACACTAGCCAAAAACATTCAGTACTTC
CASSPDRTLAKNIQYF
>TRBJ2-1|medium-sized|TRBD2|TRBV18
TGTGCCAGCTCACCATGGACTAGCGGGAGAGGGGGTGAGCAGTTCTTC
CASSPWTSGRGGEQFF
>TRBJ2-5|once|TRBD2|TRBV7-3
TGTGCCAGCAGCTCTGGACTAGCGGGGGGGGAGACCCAGTACTTC
CASSSGLAGGETQYF
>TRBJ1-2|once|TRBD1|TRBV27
TGTGCCAGCAGTCCCCGGACAGGGCATAACTATGGCTACACCTTC
CASSPRTGHNYGYTF
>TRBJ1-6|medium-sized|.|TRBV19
TGTGCCAGTAGTATAGAAGGACCGATGGCTAATTCACCCCTCCACTTT
CASSIEGPMANSPLHF
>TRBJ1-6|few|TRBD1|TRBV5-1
TGCGCCAGCAGCCACCAGTGGACAGGGCCCTCCTATAATTCACCCCTCCACTTT
CASSHQWTGPSYNSPLHF
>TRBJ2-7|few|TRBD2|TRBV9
TGTGCCAGCAGCGCTACGCGGACTAGCGGGGGGATGAACTTC
CASSATRTSGGMNF
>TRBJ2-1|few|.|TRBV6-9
TGTGCCAGCAGGCGAAACAATGAGCAGTTCTTC
CASRRNNEQFF
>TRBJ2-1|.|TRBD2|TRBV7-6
TGTGCCAGCAGCTTAAGAGCGGGAGGGGAACGCAATGAGCAGTTCTTC
CASSLRAGGERNEQFF
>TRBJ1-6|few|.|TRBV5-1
TGCGCCAGCAGCTTGGGACAGGTTAATTCACCCCTCCACTTT
CASSLGQVNSPLHF
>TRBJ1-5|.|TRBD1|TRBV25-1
TGTGCCAGCAGTCAGACAGGGGGCCCAAATCAGCCCCAGCATTTT
CASSQTGGPNQPQHF
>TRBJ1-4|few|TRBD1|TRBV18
TGTGCCAGCTCACCACGTACAGGGGTTGAAAAACTGTTTTTT
CASSPRTGVEKLFF
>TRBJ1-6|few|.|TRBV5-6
TGTGCCAGCAGCTTGGGTGGGATGGGAAATTCACCCCTCCACTTT
CASSLGGMGNSPLHF
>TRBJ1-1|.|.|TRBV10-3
TGTGCCATCAGTGAGTCCCCGGTCGTACAAGCTTTCTTT
CAISESPVVQAFF
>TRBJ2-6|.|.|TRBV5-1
TGCGCCAGCAGCTTGCGGGGCGACGGGGCCAACGTCCTGACTTTC
CASSLRGDGANVLTF
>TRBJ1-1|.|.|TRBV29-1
TGCAGCGCCGGAACCGAAGCTTTCTTT
CSAGTEAFF
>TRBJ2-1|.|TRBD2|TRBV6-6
TGTGCCAGCAAGGGGGGTAGCGGGAGCTTCTTGGAGCAGTTCTTC
CASKGGSGSFLEQFF
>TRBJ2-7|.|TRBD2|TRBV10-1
TGCGCCAGCAGTGAGTTTCTAGCGGGAGGGTCCTACGAGCAGTACTTC
CASSEFLAGGSYEQYF
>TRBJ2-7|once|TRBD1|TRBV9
TGTGCCAGCAGCGGGACAGGCGAGCAGTACTTC
CASSGTGEQYF
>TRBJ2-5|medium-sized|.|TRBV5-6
TGTGCCAGCAGCTTGCGCAGGGGTGTTACAGAGACCCAGTACTTC
CASSLRRGVTETQYF